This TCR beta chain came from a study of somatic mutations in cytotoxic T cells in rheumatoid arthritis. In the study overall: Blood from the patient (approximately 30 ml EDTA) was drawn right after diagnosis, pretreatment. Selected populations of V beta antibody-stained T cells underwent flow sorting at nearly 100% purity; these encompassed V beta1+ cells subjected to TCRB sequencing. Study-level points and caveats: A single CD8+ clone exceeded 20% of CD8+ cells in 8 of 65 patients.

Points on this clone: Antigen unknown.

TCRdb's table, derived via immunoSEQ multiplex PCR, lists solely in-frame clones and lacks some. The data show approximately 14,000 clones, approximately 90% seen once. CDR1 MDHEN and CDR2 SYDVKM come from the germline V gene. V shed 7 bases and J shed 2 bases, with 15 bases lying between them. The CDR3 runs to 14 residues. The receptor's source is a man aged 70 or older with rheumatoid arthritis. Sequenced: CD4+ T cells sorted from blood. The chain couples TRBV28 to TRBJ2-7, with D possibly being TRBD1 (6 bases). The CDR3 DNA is TGTGCCAGCAACCTCCCGGGGACACCCTACGAGCAGTACTTC. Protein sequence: CASNLPGTPYEQYF.